This T cell receptor (beta chain) was retrieved from a study of response to subunit inactivated influenza vaccine. This clonotype was counted ten times or more. A read error may account for a junction end that differs from germline. CDR1 and CDR2 from the germline V gene are LGHNA and YSLEER. This CDR3 is built from 14 residues. Each CDR3 protein gets one entry after TCRdb re-called the RT-PCR reads with MiXCR. Among around 600,000 distinct CDR3 sequences listed, around 11% were seen once. These data also featured in a second study, about T cells expressing NK-cell markers. That work contributes: Beta-chain TCR cDNA was generated via 5'RACE template switching with UMIs. The eight sequenced donors comprised seven who were HCMV-seropositive and one who was seronegative. Among CD8+ T cells from about six donors, dominant NKG2C+ clonotypes accounted for about 1.0-7.0%. The study found these clonotypes also leading the CD3+CD56-NKG2C+ fraction in a few donors. Expanded clones of NKG2C+ T cells had an unclear HCMV specificity.

The receptor was derived from a man between 50 and 59 years old who received an inactivated influenza vaccine. The chain has TRBV4-3 and TRBJ2-1, with D maybe TRBD2 (6 bases). The sample consisted of PBMCs from blood, taken on the day of vaccination. CDR3 sequence reads: CASSQDSTGAPILF. In DNA, the CDR3 is TGCGCCAGCAGCCAAGATAGTACGGGAGCCCCAATCCTCTTC.